Shown below are 11 T cell receptor beta chains from a single sample sequenced in a study of chemoradiotherapy in HPV16-positive cancers. Assay: immunoSEQ multiplex PCR; the TCRdb copy retains only in-frame clones and omits some. The sample carries about 14,000 clones, 65% to 75% recorded once. This sample was gathered from a patient who underwent chemoradiotherapy. The receptors were sampled from a human donor with HPV-associated anogenital cancer.

The chain recombines TRBV4-2 with TRBJ2-5; D perhaps matches TRBD1 (5 bases). The CDR3 is 14 residues long. Germline loops: CDR1 LGHNA, CDR2 YNFKEQ. V shed 1 base and J shed 2 bases, with 8 bases lying between them. The CDR3 nucleotides are TGTGCCAGCAGCCAAGGGGGCGGTCAAGAGACCCAGTACTTC. Its protein is CASSQGGGQETQYF.

The chain couples TRBV27 to TRBJ2-7, with D possibly TRBD1 on 6 matching bases. Germline CDR1 MNHEY, CDR2 SMNVEV (reference sequence). V was shortened by 7 bases and J by 4 bases, with 17 bases between the two germline ends. The CDR3 contains 14 residues. The CDR3 loop is CASKKQGPFYEQYF. The CDR3 DNA is TGTGCCAGCAAAAAACAGGGTCCTTTTTACGAGCAGTACTTC.

The chain uses TRBV6-5 and TRBJ2-7, with D uncertain. The V and J ends lost 0 bases and 5 bases respectively, with 8 bases between them. The CDR3 is 13 residues long. Germline CDR1 MNHEY, CDR2 SVGAGI. The DNA for the CDR3 is TGTGCCAGCAGTTACTCGGGGAACGACGAGCAGTACTTC. Protein: CASSYSGNDEQYF.

V gene TRBV13 combines with J gene TRBJ1-4, with 8 bases that match TRBD1. J gave up 7 bases and V 0 bases, and 13 bases lay outside the gene matches. This CDR3 spans 18 amino acids. Germline CDR1 and CDR2: PRHDT and FYEKMQ (reference sequence). CDR3 protein: CASSLGHGRGHIGEKLFF. The DNA of the CDR3 is TGTGCCAGCAGCTTAGGCCACGGCAGGGGGCATATCGGTGAAAAACTGTTTTTT.

V usage is TRBV19 and J usage is TRBJ1-3; D ambiguous. Trimming shortened V by 5 bases and J by 0 bases, and 11 bases separated the two germline ends. Germline assignment: CDR1 LNHDA and CDR2 SQIVND (reference sequence). The CDR3 is 15 amino acids. CDR3 sequence reads: CASSSQASSGNTIYF. The CDR3 nucleotides read TGTGCCAGTAGTTCGCAGGCGAGCTCTGGAAACACCATATATTTT.

This clone has just a few counts. The chain carries TRBV7-3 and TRBJ2-1, with TRBD2 matching over 8 bases. Germline V gives CDR1 SGHTA, CDR2 FQGTGA. CDR3 length equals 15 residues. Germline trimming cut 1 base from V and 4 bases from J; bases unmatched to any gene: 3. CDR3 sequence: CASSLMAGGYNEQFF. CDR3 nucleotides: TGTGCCAGCAGCTTAATGGCGGGAGGATACAATGAGCAGTTCTTC.

The V gene is TRBV11-2, the J gene TRBJ2-4; maybe TRBD2 (6 bases). Germline V gene lookup returns CDR1 SGHAT and CDR2 FQNNGV. This CDR3 contains 17 residues. The V end was cut by 1 base, the J end by 2 bases, with 15 bases between. The CDR3 DNA is TGTGCCAGCAGCTTAGGGTTCCCGGGACTCCCCAAAAACATTCAGTACTTC. Translated: CASSLGFPGLPKNIQYF.

The table lists this clone with a count of one. The chain links TRBV11-3 to TRBJ1-6, with D maybe TRBD1 (5 bases). This CDR3 is 12 amino acids long. Trimming took off 5 bases at V and 8 bases at J, with 7 bases between the two ends. From germline, CDR1 is SGHNT and CDR2 YENEEA. DNA of the CDR3: TGTGCCAGCAGCACGGGGGATTCACCCCTCCACTTT. Translation: CASSTGDSPLHF.

This sequence joins TRBV14 and TRBJ2-2; 8 nucleotides match TRBD2. The germline gives CDR1 SGHDN, CDR2 FVKESK. CDR3 length equals 15 residues. J gave up 6 bases and V 5 bases, and 8 bases lay outside the gene matches. The CDR3 nucleotides are TGTGCCAGCAGCTTCTACGGCGGGAGGCCCGGGGAGCTGTTTTTT. Translation: CASSFYGGRPGELFF.

This chain joins TRBV9 and TRBJ2-1; TRBD2 matches 8 bases. The CDR3 is 15 residues long. V lost 4 bases and J lost 6; bases outside the gene matches: 9. Germline loops: CDR1 SGDLS, CDR2 YYNGEE. The CDR3 protein is CASSRGSGSGNEQFF. The CDR3 nucleotides read TGTGCCAGCAGCCGAGGGAGCGGGAGTGGCAATGAGCAGTTCTTC.

This clone was seen once. The V and J genes are TRBV2 and TRBJ2-1, with TRBD2 as a possible D gene (6 bases). V lost 4 bases, J lost 5 bases, and 9 bases lay in between. CDR3 length equals 13 residues. Germline V gene lookup returns CDR1 SNHLY and CDR2 FYNNEI. The DNA for the CDR3 is TGTGCCAGCAGTGCCCGGGAGAACAATGAGCAGTTCTTC. Protein: CASSARENNEQFF.